Listed here is a single T cell receptor (beta chain). Naive-designated CD8 cells lacked CD45RO, were positively enriched for CCR7, and omitted terminally differentiated effector memory CD45RA+ cells. Sequencing was performed with immunoSEQ multiplex PCR; in TCRdb, only in-frame clones are kept and a portion is missing. The sample holds approximately 840,000 clones; about 96% are singletons and the top ten take around 0.25%. The sample comes from a study of shared clonotypes between healthy human individuals. Study-level information: A few men and a couple of women, aged 18 to 49, were donors.

The junction had 10 bases not matched to a gene; V was cut back by 5 bases and J by 9 bases. Germline-derived CDR1 and CDR2 are SEHNR and FQNEAQ (reference sequence). The CDR3 loop spans 16 amino acids. The TCR sequence derives from a man between 25 and 39 years old in good health. The genes are TRBV7-9 and TRBJ2-1, with TRBD2 matching over 13 bases. Material: naive CD8+ T cells sorted from blood. The CDR3 DNA sequence: TGTGCCAGCAGCCCTAGGACTAGCGGGAGCCGGAGTGAGCAGTTCTTC. Amino acids: CASSPRTSGSRSEQFF.